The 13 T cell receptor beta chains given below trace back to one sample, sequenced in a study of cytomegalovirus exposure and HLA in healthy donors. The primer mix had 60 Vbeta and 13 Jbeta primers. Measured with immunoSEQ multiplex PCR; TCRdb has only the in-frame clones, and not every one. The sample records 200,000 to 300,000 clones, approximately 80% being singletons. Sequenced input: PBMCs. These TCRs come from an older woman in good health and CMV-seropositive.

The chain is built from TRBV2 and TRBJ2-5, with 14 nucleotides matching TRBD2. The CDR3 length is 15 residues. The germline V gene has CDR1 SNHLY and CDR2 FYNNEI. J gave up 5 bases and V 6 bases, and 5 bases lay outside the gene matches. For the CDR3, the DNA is TGTGCCAGCAGGGAGGGACTAGCGGGAGTGGAGACCCAGTACTTC. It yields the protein CASREGLAGVETQYF.

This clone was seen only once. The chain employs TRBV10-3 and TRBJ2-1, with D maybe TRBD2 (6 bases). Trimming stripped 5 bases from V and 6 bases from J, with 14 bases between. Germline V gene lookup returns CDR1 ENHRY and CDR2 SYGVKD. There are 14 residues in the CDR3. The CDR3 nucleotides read TGTGCCATCAGTATATTAGCGGAACGCAATGAGCAGTTCTTC. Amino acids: CAISILAERNEQFF.

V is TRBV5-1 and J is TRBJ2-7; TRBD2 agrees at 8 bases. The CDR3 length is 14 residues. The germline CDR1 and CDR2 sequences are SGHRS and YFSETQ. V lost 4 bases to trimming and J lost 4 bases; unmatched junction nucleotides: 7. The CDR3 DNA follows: TGCGCCAGCAGCGTGGGACTAGATGGATACGAGCAGTACTTC. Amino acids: CASSVGLDGYEQYF.

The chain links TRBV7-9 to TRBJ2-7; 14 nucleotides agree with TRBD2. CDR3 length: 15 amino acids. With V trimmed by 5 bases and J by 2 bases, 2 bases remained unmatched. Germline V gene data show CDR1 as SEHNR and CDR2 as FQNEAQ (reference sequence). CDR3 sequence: CASSRGLAGAYEQYF. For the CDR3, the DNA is TGTGCCAGCAGCCGGGGACTAGCGGGGGCCTACGAGCAGTACTTC.

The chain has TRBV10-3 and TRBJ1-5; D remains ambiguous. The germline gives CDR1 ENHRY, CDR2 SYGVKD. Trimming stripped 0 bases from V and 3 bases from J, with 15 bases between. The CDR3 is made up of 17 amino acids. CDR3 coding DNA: TGTGCCATCAGTGAGTCCCCCTTGGCACAGCCCAATCAGCCCCAGCATTTT. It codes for CAISESPLAQPNQPQHF.

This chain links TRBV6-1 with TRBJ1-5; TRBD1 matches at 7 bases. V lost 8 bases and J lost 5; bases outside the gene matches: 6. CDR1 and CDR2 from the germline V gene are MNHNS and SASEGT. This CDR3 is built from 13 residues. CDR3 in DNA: TGTGCCAGCGCAGGGACAGAGGATCAGCCCCAGCATTTT. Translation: CASAGTEDQPQHF.

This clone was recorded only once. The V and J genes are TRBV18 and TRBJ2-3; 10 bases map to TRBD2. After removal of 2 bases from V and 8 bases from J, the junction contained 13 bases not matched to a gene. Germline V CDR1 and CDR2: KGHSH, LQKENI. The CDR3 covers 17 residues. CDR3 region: CASSPSGTSVAKGTQYF. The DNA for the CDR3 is TGTGCCAGCTCACCATCCGGGACTAGCGTGGCCAAAGGTACGCAGTATTTT.

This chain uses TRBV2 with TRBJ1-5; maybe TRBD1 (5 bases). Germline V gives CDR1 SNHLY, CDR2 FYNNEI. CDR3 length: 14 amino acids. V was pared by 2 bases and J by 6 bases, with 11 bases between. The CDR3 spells CASSESQASQPQHF. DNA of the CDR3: TGTGCCAGCAGTGAATCACAGGCCAGTCAGCCCCAGCATTTT.

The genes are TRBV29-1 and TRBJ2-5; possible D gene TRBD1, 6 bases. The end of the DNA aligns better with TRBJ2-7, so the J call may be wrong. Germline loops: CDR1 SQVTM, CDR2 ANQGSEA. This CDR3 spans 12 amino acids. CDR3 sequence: CSVDEGDYEQYF. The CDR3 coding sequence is TGCAGCGTTGACGAGGGGGACTACGAGCAGTACTTC.

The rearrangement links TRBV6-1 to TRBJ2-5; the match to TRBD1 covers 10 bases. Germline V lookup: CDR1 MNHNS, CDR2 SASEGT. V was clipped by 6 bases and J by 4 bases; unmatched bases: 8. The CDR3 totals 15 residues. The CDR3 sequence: CASRPTGGAGETQYF. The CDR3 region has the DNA TGTGCCAGCAGACCGACAGGGGGCGCGGGAGAGACCCAGTACTTC.

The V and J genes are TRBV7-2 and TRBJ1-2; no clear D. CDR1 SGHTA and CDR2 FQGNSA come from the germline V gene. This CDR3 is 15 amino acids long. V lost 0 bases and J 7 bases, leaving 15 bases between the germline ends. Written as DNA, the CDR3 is TGTGCCAGCAGCTTAGCCGGAGGGCAGACGGGTGGCTACACCTTC. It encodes CASSLAGGQTGGYTF.

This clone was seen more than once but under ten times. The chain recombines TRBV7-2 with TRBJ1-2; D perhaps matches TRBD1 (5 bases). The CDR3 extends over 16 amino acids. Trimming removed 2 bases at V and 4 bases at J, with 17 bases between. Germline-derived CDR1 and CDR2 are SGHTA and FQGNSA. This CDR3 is CASSLSFTGAIYGYTF. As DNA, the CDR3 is TGTGCCAGCAGCTTAAGTTTTACAGGCGCAATCTATGGCTACACCTTC.

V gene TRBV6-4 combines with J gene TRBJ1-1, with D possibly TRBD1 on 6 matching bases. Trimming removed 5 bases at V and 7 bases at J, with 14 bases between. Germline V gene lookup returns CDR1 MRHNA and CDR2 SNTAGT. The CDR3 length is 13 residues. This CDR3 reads CASSSTGAYEAFF. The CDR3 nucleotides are TGTGCCAGCAGTTCGACAGGAGCCTATGAAGCTTTCTTT.